This T cell receptor beta chain originates from a study of Ad26.COV2.S vaccination and SARS-CoV-2 variants. Study outcomes and limitations: The authors reported substantial breadth in spike-specific CD8+ and CD4+ T cell responses after vaccination.

Turning to this clone: What it binds is unknown.

Treatment noted: 15 to 20 received Ad26.COV2.S at low or high dose, single or two shots; several received placebo; per-sample allocation not given. Day 63 following the first vaccine or placebo injection was when the samples were taken. Per the germline V gene, CDR1 is LNHNV and CDR2 is YYDKDF (reference sequence). The CDR3 runs 12 residues. V shed 5 bases and J shed 6 bases, with 8 bases lying between them. Sequencing was performed with immunoSEQ multiplex PCR; in TCRdb, only in-frame clones are kept and a portion is missing. The table shows more than 300,000 clones, with less than 90% occurring only once.

This receptor was taken from a person between 18 and 60 years old who received the Ad26.COV2.S COVID-19 vaccine or a placebo. The material sequenced was peripheral blood, taken in a trial of Ad26.COV2.S vaccine versus placebo. The chain joins TRBV15 to TRBJ2-1; perhaps TRBD2 as D (5 bases). The CDR3 loop is CATSPRVNEQFF. The CDR3 bases are TGTGCCACCAGCCCGAGGGTCAATGAGCAGTTCTTC.